This T cell receptor beta chain was recovered during a study of T cell responses to AZD1222 COVID-19 vaccine. About the study: The analysis combined second doses at about 4 or about 12 weeks.

This clone was seen just once. The antigen remains unidentified. Repertoires were generated with immunoSEQ multiplex PCR, while TCRdb's copy carries only in-frame clones and drops some. The sample yields 150,000 or so clones, 91% seen once. The V end lost 8 bases, the J end lost 4 bases, and 14 bases lay between the germline ends. The CDR3 length is 13 residues. Germline values: CDR1 MNHEY, CDR2 SVGAGI. Study observations and caveats: Two doses of AZD1222 preceded a rise in Spike-specific TCR breadth and depth. It was only a handful of AZD1222 recipients who were seropositive at baseline.

The source is an adult in good health. This sample comprised peripheral blood, obtained on day 0 of AZD1222 vaccination. This chain joins TRBV6-5 and TRBJ1-2; weak D call: TRBD1 (6 bases). Here the CDR3 reads CASAEGVRYGYTF. The CDR3 nucleotides are TGTGCCAGCGCTGAGGGGGTTCGCTATGGCTACACCTTC.